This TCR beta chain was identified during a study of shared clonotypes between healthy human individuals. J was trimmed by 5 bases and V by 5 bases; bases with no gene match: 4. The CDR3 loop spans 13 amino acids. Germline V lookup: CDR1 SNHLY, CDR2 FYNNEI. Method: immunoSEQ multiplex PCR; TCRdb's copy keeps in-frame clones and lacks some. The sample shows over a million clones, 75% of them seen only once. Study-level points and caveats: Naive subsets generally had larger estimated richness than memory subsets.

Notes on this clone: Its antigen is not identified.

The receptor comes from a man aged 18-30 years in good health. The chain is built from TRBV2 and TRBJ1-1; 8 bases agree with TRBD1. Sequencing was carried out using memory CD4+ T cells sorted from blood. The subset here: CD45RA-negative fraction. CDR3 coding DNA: TGTGCCAGCAGTCAGGGGGCGCGTACTGAAGCTTTCTTT. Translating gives CASSQGARTEAFF.